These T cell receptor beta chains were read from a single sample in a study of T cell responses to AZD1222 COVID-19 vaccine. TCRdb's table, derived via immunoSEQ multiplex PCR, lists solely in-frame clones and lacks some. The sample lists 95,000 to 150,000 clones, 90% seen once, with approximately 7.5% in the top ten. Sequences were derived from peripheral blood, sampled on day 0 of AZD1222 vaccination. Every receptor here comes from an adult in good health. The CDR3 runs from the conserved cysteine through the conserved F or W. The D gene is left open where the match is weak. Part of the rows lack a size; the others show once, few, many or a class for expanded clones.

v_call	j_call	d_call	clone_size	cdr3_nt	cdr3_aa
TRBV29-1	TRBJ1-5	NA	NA	TGCAGCGTTGAATTTGCCCACAATCAGCCCCAGCATTTT	CSVEFAHNQPQHF
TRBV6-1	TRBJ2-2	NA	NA	TGTGCCAGCAGTGAAAATCCAGGGAGCGCACCCGGGGAGCTGTTTTTT	CASSENPGSAPGELFF
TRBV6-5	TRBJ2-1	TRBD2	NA	TGTGCCAGCAGGCCAGCGGGAGTCCCCTACAATGAGCAGTTCTTC	CASRPAGVPYNEQFF
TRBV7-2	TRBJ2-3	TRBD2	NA	TGTGCCAGCAGCCATAGCGGGCCCACAGATACGCAGTATTTT	CASSHSGPTDTQYF
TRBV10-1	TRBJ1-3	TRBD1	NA	TGCGCCAGCAGCAGGGGGCCTGGAAACACCATATATTTT	CASSRGPGNTIYF
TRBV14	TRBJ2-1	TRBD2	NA	TGTGCCAGCAGCCAAGAGGGAGTTCTAGCGGGAGGGATCAATGAGCAGTTCTTC	CASSQEGVLAGGINEQFF
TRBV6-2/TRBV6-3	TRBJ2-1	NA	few	TGTGCCAGCAGCTTAGACTATGGGGACAATGAGCAGTTCTTC	CASSLDYGDNEQFF
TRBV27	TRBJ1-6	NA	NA	TGTGCCAGCAGTTTGGGGGGAGTCGGCCATTCACCCCTCCACTTT	CASSLGGVGHSPLHF
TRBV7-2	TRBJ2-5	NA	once	TGTGCCAGCAGCTTAGCCTGGGCCGAAGAGACCCAGTACTTC	CASSLAWAEETQYF
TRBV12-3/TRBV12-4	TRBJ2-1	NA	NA	TGTGCCAGCAGTTTATACAGGGACGGTGAGCAGTTCTTC	CASSLYRDGEQFF
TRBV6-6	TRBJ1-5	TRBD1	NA	TGTGCCAGCAGTTACCGACAGGGTAGCAATCAGCCCCAGCATTTT	CASSYRQGSNQPQHF
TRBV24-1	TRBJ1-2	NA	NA	TGTGCCACCAGTGCAGGGGCTCACTATGGCTACACCTTC	CATSAGAHYGYTF
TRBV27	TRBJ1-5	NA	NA	TGTGCCAGCAGCACCGGTGGGGGGTTACAGCCCCAGCATTTT	CASSTGGGLQPQHF
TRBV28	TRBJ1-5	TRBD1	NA	TGTGCCAGCAGTTTAGACAGGGGATATAGCAATCAGCCCCAGCATTTT	CASSLDRGYSNQPQHF
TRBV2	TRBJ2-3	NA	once	TGTGCCAGCAGGCCATCGGGGGCGAGCACAGATACGCAGTATTTT	CASRPSGASTDTQYF
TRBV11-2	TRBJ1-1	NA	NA	TGTGCCAGCAGCCAATCATATGGGTCTGAAGCTTTCTTT	CASSQSYGSEAFF
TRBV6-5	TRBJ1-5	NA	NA	TGTGCCAGCAGGGGAAGCAATCAGCCCCAGCATTTT	CASRGSNQPQHF
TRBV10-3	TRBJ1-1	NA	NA	TGTGCCATCAGCCCATCAAGGGGGGGGCGCATGAACACTGAAGCTTTCTTT	CAISPSRGGRMNTEAFF
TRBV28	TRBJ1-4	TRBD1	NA	TGTGCCAGCAGTTCAGGGGGCGAGGCTAATGAAAAACTGTTTTTT	CASSSGGEANEKLFF
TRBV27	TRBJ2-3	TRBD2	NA	TGTGCCAGCAGTTCCCTAGCGGGAGGATACACAGATACGCAGTATTTT	CASSSLAGGYTDTQYF
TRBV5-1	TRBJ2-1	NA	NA	TGCGCCAGCAGCATTTACCCACAGGGTTCACTAATGAGCTCCTACAATGAGCAGTTCTTC	CASSIYPQGSLMSSYNEQFF
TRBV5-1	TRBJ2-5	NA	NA	TGCGCCAGCAGCTTGGTTGTAGCAGAGACCCAGTACTTC	CASSLVVAETQYF
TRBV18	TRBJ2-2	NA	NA	TGTGCCAGCGCACCGAGGGGCAATACCGGGGAGCTGTTTTTT	CASAPRGNTGELFF
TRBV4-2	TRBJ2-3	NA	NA	TGTGCCAGCAGCCCCGTCTCGGAGGGATCCCGTGCAGATACGCAGTATTTT	CASSPVSEGSRADTQYF
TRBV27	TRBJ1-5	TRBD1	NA	TGTGCCAGCAGTTTGACAGGGAGTCAGCCCCAGCATTTT	CASSLTGSQPQHF
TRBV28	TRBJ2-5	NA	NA	TGTGCCAGCAGGCTGACTAGACAGCGAGAGACCCAGTACTTC	CASRLTRQRETQYF
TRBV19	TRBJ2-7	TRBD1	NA	TGTGCCAGTAGTAGGACCGGGACAGGAAATCACGAGCAGTACTTC	CASSRTGTGNHEQYF
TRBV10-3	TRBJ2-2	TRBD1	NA	TGTGCCATCAGTGGGGGACAGGGGAACACCGGGGAGCTGTTTTTT	CAISGGQGNTGELFF
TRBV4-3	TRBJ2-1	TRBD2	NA	TGCGCCAGCAGCCAAGCGACTAGCGGGAGTTACAATGAGCAGTTCTTC	CASSQATSGSYNEQFF
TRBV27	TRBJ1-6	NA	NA	TGTGCCAGCAGTTTATCGGGACAATATAGCTCCTATAATTCACCCCTCCACTTT	CASSLSGQYSSYNSPLHF
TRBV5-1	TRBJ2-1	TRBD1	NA	TGCGCCAGCAGCTCGCATGGGCCCGGGACAGGGGGCTCGAATGAGCAGTTCTTC	CASSSHGPGTGGSNEQFF
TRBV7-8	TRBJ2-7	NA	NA	TGTGCCAGCAGCTTGGTTGGCTACGAGCAGTACTTC	CASSLVGYEQYF
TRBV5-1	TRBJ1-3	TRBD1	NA	TGCGCCAGCAGCTTGGGACAGGGGGTTGGAAACACCATATATTTT	CASSLGQGVGNTIYF
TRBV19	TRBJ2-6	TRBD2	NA	TGTGCCAGTAGTATAGTCGGGACTAGCGGGACGTCCTCTGGGGCCAACGTCCTGACTTTC	CASSIVGTSGTSSGANVLTF
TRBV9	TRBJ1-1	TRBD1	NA	TGTGCCAGCAGCGTAGGAACAGGGGGCCCGAACACTGAAGCTTTCTTT	CASSVGTGGPNTEAFF
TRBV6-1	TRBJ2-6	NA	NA	TGTGCCAGCAGTGAAGTTGGGGCAGGGAGATCTGGGGCCAACGTCCTGACTTTC	CASSEVGAGRSGANVLTF
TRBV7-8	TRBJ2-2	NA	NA	TGTGCCAGCAGCTTAGCGGAGGGACATCCTAAGCTGTTTTTT	CASSLAEGHPKLFF
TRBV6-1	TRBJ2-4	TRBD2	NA	TGTGCCAGCAGTGAAGCGGGGGGGACGGGAAACATTCAGTACTTC	CASSEAGGTGNIQYF
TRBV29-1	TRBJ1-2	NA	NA	TGCAGCGTTGGCGGCGGCGGGAACTATGGCTACACCTTC	CSVGGGGNYGYTF
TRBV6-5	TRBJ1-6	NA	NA	TGTGCCACCACCCGTGGGCAGAATTCACCCCTCCACTTT	CATTRGQNSPLHF
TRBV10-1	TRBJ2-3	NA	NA	TGCGCCAGCAGTGCTGGACAACCCCGGGATACGCAGTATTTT	CASSAGQPRDTQYF
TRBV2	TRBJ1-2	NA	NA	TGTGCCAGCAGTGGGGTCCAGACAGGAAACTATGGCTACACCTTC	CASSGVQTGNYGYTF
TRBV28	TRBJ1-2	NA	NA	TGTGCCAGCAGTTTACCCTACAGGGTCGGCTACACCTTC	CASSLPYRVGYTF
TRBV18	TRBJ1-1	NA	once	TGTGCCAGCTCACCACCGGGCCCTGCGTGGACTGAAGCTTTCTTT	CASSPPGPAWTEAFF
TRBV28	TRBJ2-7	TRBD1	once	TGTGCCAGCATCTCGGGACAGGGAAACGAGCAGTACTTC	CASISGQGNEQYF
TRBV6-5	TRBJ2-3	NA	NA	TGTGCCAGCAGTTACCAGGGGATCAGCACAGATACGCAGTATTTT	CASSYQGISTDTQYF
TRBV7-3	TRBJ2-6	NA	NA	TGTGCCAGCAGCCCAGACAGATCTGGGGCCAACGTCCTGACTTTC	CASSPDRSGANVLTF
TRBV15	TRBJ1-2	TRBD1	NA	TGTGCCACCCGTATGGACAGGGGTAACTATGGCTACACCTTC	CATRMDRGNYGYTF